This paragraph reports one T cell receptor (beta chain). CDR1 is SGHTA and CDR2 is FQGNSA in the germline V gene. Trimming shortened V by 1 base and J by 3 bases, and 10 bases separated the two germline ends. The CDR3 has 15 amino acids. TCRdb called the 5' RACE reads again in MiXCR, with one record for every CDR3 protein. The sample consists of tens of thousands of distinct CDR3 sequences, more than 25% of them appearing once. The sorted Tregs were CD4+CD25+CD127-/low cells. The specimen sequenced was tumor-infiltrating Tregs sorted from the breast tumor. The genes are TRBV7-2 and TRBJ2-4, with D perhaps matching TRBD2 (6 bases). This receptor was taken from a female donor with breast cancer. In nucleotides, the CDR3 is TGTGCCAGCAGCTTAGAGGGGACTTACAAAAACATTCAGTACTTC. The encoded protein is CASSLEGTYKNIQYF.